This TCR beta chain was sequenced for a study of beta chain features in type 1 diabetes. The study, taken as a whole, reports: The study notes PCR might favor shorter templates equally in patients and controls. All four CD4+ subsets from Type 1 diabetes patients carried moderately but significantly shorter TCRB CDR3s.

As every portion of the isolated RNA was reverse transcribed, the sequencing read expressed TCRB transcripts. The average output of naive, central memory and regulatory T cell samples was approximately 3.6 million reads. The assay was immunoSEQ multiplex PCR, and TCRdb's table has in-frame clones only and misses some. The sample carries 300,000 or so clones, 13% to 15% recorded once. This clone has just a few counts. Antigen unknown. The CDR3 is made up of 14 amino acids. The V gene end was trimmed by 2 bases and the J gene end by 2 bases; junction bases not matched to a gene: 2. Germline V gives CDR1 SEHNR, CDR2 FQNEAQ (reference sequence).

This receptor was identified in a man aged 25-45 years with type 1 diabetes. The chain is built from TRBV7-9 and TRBJ2-7; 8 bases align to TRBD2. The sample consisted of naive CD4+ T cells from blood. The CDR3 coding sequence is TGTGCCAGCAGCTTAAGAGCGGGAGCCTACGAGCAGTACTTC. It translates to CASSLRAGAYEQYF. The full variable domain, completed using reference TRBV7-9 and TRBJ2-7, is DTGVSQNPRHKITKRGQNVTFRCDPISEHNRLYWYRQTLGQGPEFLTYFQNEAQLEKSRLLSDRFSAERPKGSFSTLEIQRTEQGDSAMYLCASSLRAGAYEQYFGPGTRLTVT.